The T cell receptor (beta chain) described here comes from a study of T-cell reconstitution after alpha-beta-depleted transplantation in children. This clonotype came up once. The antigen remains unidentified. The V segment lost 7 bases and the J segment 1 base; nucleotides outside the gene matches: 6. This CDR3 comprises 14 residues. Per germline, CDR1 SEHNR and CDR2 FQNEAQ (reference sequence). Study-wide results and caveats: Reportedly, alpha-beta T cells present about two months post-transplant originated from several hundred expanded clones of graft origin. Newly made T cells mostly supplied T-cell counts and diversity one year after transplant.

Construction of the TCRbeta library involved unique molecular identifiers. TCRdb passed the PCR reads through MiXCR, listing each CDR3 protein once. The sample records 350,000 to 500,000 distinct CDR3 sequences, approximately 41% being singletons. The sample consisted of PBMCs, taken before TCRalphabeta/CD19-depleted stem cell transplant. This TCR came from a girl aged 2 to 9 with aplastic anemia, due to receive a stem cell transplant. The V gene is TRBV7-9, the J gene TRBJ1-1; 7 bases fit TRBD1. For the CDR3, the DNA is TGTGCCAGCACCGACCACAGGGGGAACACTGAAGCTTTCTTT. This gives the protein CASTDHRGNTEAFF.